Listed below are T cell receptor beta chains from one sample, sequenced in a study of blood T cell repertoires in COVID-19. The method was immunoSEQ multiplex PCR; TCRdb's version includes in-frame clones alone and lacks a portion of them. Of fewer than 350,000 clones detected, around 90% appear once; the ten largest clones hold approximately 8.8%. The sample comprised peripheral blood. These receptors were obtained from a man between 18 and 29 years old with active or convalescent COVID-19. Each CDR3 is given with its conserved first and last residue. The order of the fields is clone size, D gene, J gene, V gene, CDR3 DNA, CDR3 protein. D genes are given only for firm matches. The size entry is marked missing in some rows and otherwise reads once, few, many or a size class.

- TRBD2 TRBJ2-7 TRBV6-2/TRBV6-3 TGTGCCAGCAGTTACTCTCGGCTAGCGGGGGGCCCAAACTCCTACGAGCAGTACTTC CASSYSRLAGGPNSYEQYF
- - TRBJ1-3 TRBV19 TGTGCCAGTAGTATCAGGGAGGGAAGCTCTGGAAACACCATATATTTT CASSIREGSSGNTIYF
- TRBD1 TRBJ2-3 TRBV6-1 TGTGCCAGCAGTGGAGCAGGGGGATACGATACGCAGTATTTT CASSGAGGYDTQYF
- TRBD1 TRBJ2-7 TRBV19 TGTGCCAGTAGACAGGGGGTCTCCTACGAGCAGTACTTC CASRQGVSYEQYF
- - TRBJ2-3 TRBV6-5 TGTGCCAGCAGTAGCGGAGATAGCGGCACAGATACGCAGTATTTT CASSSGDSGTDTQYF
- TRBD2 TRBJ2-5 TRBV4-3 TGCGCCAGCAGCCAGGGGACTAGCCCCACAGAGACCCAGTACTTC CASSQGTSPTETQYF
- TRBD1 TRBJ1-5 TRBV5-6 TGTGCCAGCAGCCTAACGACAGGGAATCAGCCCCAGCATTTT CASSLTTGNQPQHF
- - TRBJ1-4 TRBV18 TGTGCCAGCTCACCAGAGTTGACACCTAATGAAAAACTGTTTTTT CASSPELTPNEKLFF
few - TRBJ1-6 TRBV27 TGTGCCAGCCAAACGACAGTTAATTCACCCCTCCACTTT CASQTTVNSPLHF
- - TRBJ1-6 TRBV10-1 TGCGCCAGTTCGAAGGGGCGCAATAATTCACCCCTCCACTTT CASSKGRNNSPLHF
- - TRBJ1-5 TRBV19 TGTGCCAGTAGTTGGACACAGTATAGCAATCAGCCCCAGCATTTT CASSWTQYSNQPQHF
- - TRBJ1-2 TRBV19 TGTGCCACCGACGATTTCCGGGACAAAGGCTATGGCTACACCTTC CATDDFRDKGYGYTF
- - TRBJ1-2 TRBV19 TGTGCCAGTAGTATTATCAGGGATAATAACTATGGCTACACCTTC CASSIIRDNNYGYTF
- TRBD1 TRBJ1-1 TRBV12-3/TRBV12-4 TGTGCCAGCTATGGGCCTGACAGGGAAGAAGCTTTCTTT CASYGPDREEAFF
once - TRBJ1-1 TRBV27 TGTGCCAGCAGTTTATCGATTGAGAACGAAGCTTTCTTT CASSLSIENEAFF
once - TRBJ2-5 TRBV29-1 TGCAGCGTTGATCCCGAGGTTCGAGAGACCCAGTACTTC CSVDPEVRETQYF
once - TRBJ1-2 TRBV4-1 TGCGCCAGCAGCCAAATAGGAGGATCAACCTATGGCTACACCTTC CASSQIGGSTYGYTF
few - TRBJ2-1 TRBV10-1 TGCGCCAGCAGTGAGTCGGTCGGGGGATCCTACAATGAGCAGTTCTTC CASSESVGGSYNEQFF
- TRBD2 TRBJ2-1 TRBV2 TGTGCCAGCAGGGGACTAGCGGGGGGCTATGAGCAGTTCTTC CASRGLAGGYEQFF
- TRBD2 TRBJ2-5 TRBV13 TGTGCCAGCAGCTTCCCTAGTAGCGGGGAAGAGACCCAGTACTTC CASSFPSSGEETQYF
- TRBD1 TRBJ1-4 TRBV19 TGTGCCAGTAATAACAGGGGGCGGCCTAATGAAAAACTGTTTTTT CASNNRGRPNEKLFF
once TRBD1 TRBJ2-7 TRBV2 TGTGCCAGCAGTGAAGATGGGACAGGACGCTACGAGCAGTACTTC CASSEDGTGRYEQYF
- - TRBJ1-6 TRBV9 TGTGCCAGCAGCGTAGGCCGGGGGAGCCCCAATTCACCCCTCCACTTT CASSVGRGSPNSPLHF
- - TRBJ2-3 TRBV18 TGTGCCAGCTCACCACCGCTGGAGCCAGATACGCAGTATTTT CASSPPLEPDTQYF
many - TRBJ1-2 TRBV5-6 TGTGCCAGCAGCCAGAACACAGGGCCCCATGGCTACACCTTC CASSQNTGPHGYTF
- - TRBJ2-2 TRBV5-5 TGTGCCAGCAGCTTGGGGACAAGGAACACCGGGGAGCTGTTTTTT CASSLGTRNTGELFF
- - TRBJ1-3 TRBV19 TGTGCCAGTAGTATCGGGACATACTCTGGAAACACCATATATTTT CASSIGTYSGNTIYF
- - TRBJ2-5 TRBV5-4 TGTGCCAGCAAGGTGGGCCTCCAAGAGACCCAGTACTTC CASKVGLQETQYF
- - TRBJ2-2 TRBV9 TGTGCCAGCAGCGTCCCAAACACCGGGGAGCTGTTTTTT CASSVPNTGELFF
- - TRBJ1-4 TRBV21-1 TGTGCCAGCAGCCAAACAGGGGGTACGTATGAAAAACTGTTTTTT CASSQTGGTYEKLFF
- TRBD2 TRBJ2-7 TRBV5-1 TGCGCCAGCAGCTTGTCTGTCCGACTAGCGGGGCAGGAGCAGTACTTC CASSLSVRLAGQEQYF
- - TRBJ2-7 TRBV5-4 TGTGCCAGCAGCTTGGCCTCGACACCCAACGAGCAGTACTTC CASSLASTPNEQYF
- - TRBJ2-1 TRBV7-2 TGTGCCAGCAGCTTAAGTCTCGGGACTCCTAATGAGCAGTTCTTC CASSLSLGTPNEQFF
once - TRBJ2-5 TRBV25-1 TGTGCCAGCAGTGAATATTCGGCAAGGGGAGGAACCCAGTACTTC CASSEYSARGGTQYF
- TRBD1 TRBJ1-2 TRBV3-1/TRBV3-2 TGTGCCAGCAGCCAAGATCAGTATGAATTCCCGGGACAGGGGGCGAGGGGCTACACCTTC CASSQDQYEFPGQGARGYTF
- TRBD2 TRBJ2-5 TRBV7-7 TGTGCCAGCAGCGCCGCGGGGGGCCAGGAGAGGGGAGAGACCCAGTACTTC CASSAAGGQERGETQYF
- - TRBJ1-6 TRBV7-6 TGTGCCAGCAGTACTGGGCGTCAGATCCCTTCCTCCTATAATTCACCCCTCCACTTT CASSTGRQIPSSYNSPLHF
- - TRBJ1-3 TRBV5-6 TGTGCCAGCAGCCTGCTTACAGCTTTCTCTGGAAACACCATATATTTT CASSLLTAFSGNTIYF
- - TRBJ1-2 TRBV19 TGTGCCAGTAGTCTCCAGAGTCTTAGGGGTCGGGTCTATGGCTACACCTTC CASSLQSLRGRVYGYTF
- - TRBJ2-3 TRBV21-1 TGTGCCAGCCCAAGGGGGTCTAACTTCACAGATACGCAGTATTTT CASPRGSNFTDTQYF
once TRBD1 TRBJ1-2 TRBV11-2 TGTGCCAGCAGCCCCGGACAGGGGTATGGCTACACCTTC CASSPGQGYGYTF
- - TRBJ2-2 TRBV25-1 TGTGCCAGCTCTGGCGGATACACCGGGGAGCTGTTTTTT CASSGGYTGELFF
- - TRBJ1-2 TRBV13 TGTGCCAGCAGCCGAGAGAACTATGGCTACACCTTC CASSRENYGYTF
- - TRBJ2-3 TRBV21-1 TGTGCCAGCAGCAAAGCGCCTCTAGCGGGGAGCCACGCGTATACGCAGTATTTT CASSKAPLAGSHAYTQYF
- - TRBJ1-1 TRBV27 TGTGCCAGCAGTACTAGCATGGCCACTGAAGCTTTCTTT CASSTSMATEAFF
- - TRBJ2-5 TRBV6-1 TGTGCCAGCAGTGAACTTAACAGGGTAGGGGAGACCCAGTACTTC CASSELNRVGETQYF
- TRBD1 TRBJ1-1 TRBV5-1 TGCGCCAGCAGGCCAAACAGGGGGCAGATGAACACTGAAGCTTTCTTT CASRPNRGQMNTEAFF
- - TRBJ1-1 TRBV29-1 TGCAGCGTCACACGAGCCGGCGGCACTGAAGCTTTCTTT CSVTRAGGTEAFF
- - TRBJ2-1 TRBV7-9 TGTGCCAGCAGCTCCTCGCCTGGCGGGGACTCCTACAATGAGCAGTTCTTC CASSSSPGGDSYNEQFF
- TRBD1 TRBJ1-5 TRBV18 TGTGCCAGCTCACCGGTGGGGCAGGGGGGTGGAAATCAGCCCCAGCATTTT CASSPVGQGGGNQPQHF
- - TRBJ2-7 TRBV12-3/TRBV12-4 TGTGCCAGCAGCCCAACAGGGCCCTACGAGCAGTACTTC CASSPTGPYEQYF
- - TRBJ1-4 TRBV5-6 TGTGCCAGCAGCTTGGGCAGTAATGAAAAACTGTTTTTT CASSLGSNEKLFF
once TRBD1 TRBJ1-5 TRBV19 TGTGCCAGTAGTATTGACAGGGGAAGGTGGTTTGACAATCAGCCCCAGCATTTT CASSIDRGRWFDNQPQHF
- TRBD2 TRBJ2-3 TRBV7-2 TGTGCCAGCAGCTTACTCCGGACTAGCGGGGGGCTAGATACGCAGTATTTT CASSLLRTSGGLDTQYF
- TRBD1 TRBJ1-6 TRBV27 TGTGCCAGCAGTACAGAGACAGGGGTTCGTTCACCCCTCCACTTT CASSTETGVRSPLHF